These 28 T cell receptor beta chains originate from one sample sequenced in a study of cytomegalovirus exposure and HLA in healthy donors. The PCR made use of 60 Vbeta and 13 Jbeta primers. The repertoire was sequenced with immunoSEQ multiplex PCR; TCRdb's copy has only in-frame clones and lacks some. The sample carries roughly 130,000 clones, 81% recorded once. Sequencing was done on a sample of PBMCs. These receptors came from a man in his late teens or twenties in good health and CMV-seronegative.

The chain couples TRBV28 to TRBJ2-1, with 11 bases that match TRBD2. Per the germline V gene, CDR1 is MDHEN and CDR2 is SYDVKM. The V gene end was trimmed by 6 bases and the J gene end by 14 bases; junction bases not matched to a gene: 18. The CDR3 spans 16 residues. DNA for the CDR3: TGTGCCAGCAGCTTAGTACCGGGGCTAGCGGGGGGCGGGGAGTTCTTC. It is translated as CASSLVPGLAGGGEFF.

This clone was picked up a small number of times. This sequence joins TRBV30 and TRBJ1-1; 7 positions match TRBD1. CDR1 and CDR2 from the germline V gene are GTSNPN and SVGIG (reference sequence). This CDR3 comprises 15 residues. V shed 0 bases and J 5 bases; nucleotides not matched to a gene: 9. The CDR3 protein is CAWSVGSPGGTEAFF. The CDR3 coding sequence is TGTGCCTGGAGTGTAGGATCCCCAGGGGGGACTGAAGCTTTCTTT. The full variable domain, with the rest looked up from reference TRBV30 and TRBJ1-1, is SQTIHQWPATLVQPVGSPLSLECTVEGTSNPNLYWYRQAAGRGLQLLFYSVGIGQISSEVPQNLSASRPQDRQFILSSKKLLLSDSGFYLCAWSVGSPGGTEAFFGQGTRLTVV.

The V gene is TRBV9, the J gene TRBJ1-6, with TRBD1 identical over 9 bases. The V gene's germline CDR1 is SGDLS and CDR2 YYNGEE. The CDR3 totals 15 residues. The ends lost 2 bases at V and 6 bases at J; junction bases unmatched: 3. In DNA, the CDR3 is TGTGCCAGCAGCGTGGGGACAGGGCTTAATTCACCCCTCCACTTT. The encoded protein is CASSVGTGLNSPLHF. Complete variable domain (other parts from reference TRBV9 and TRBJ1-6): DSGVTQTPKHLITATGQRVTLRCSPRSGDLSVYWYQQSLDQGLQFLIQYYNGEERAKGNILERFSAQQFPDLHSELNLSSLELGDSALYFCASSVGTGLNSPLHFGNGTRLTVT.

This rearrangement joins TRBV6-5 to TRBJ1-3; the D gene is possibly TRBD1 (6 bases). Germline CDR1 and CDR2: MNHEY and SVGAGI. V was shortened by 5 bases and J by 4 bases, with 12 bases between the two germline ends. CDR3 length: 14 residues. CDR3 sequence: CASSPTGPGNTIYF. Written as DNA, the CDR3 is TGTGCCAGCAGTCCTACAGGGCCCGGAAACACCATATATTTT.

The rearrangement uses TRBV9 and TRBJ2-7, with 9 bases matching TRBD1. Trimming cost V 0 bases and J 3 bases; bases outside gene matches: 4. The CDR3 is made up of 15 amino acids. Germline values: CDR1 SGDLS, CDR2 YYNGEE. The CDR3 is CASSVASTGGYEQYF. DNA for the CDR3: TGTGCCAGCAGCGTAGCTTCGACAGGGGGCTACGAGCAGTACTTC.

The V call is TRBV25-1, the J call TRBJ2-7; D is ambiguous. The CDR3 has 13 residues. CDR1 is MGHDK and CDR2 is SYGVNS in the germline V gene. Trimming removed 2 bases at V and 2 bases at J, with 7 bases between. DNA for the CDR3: TGTGCCAGCAGTGAAATCGGTACCTACGAGCAGTACTTC. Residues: CASSEIGTYEQYF.

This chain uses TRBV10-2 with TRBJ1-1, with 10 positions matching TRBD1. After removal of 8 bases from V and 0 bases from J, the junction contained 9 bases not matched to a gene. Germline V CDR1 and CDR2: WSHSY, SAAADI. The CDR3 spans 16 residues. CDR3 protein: CASRGGTGVLNTEAFF. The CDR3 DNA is TGCGCCAGCCGAGGAGGGACAGGGGTTTTGAACACTGAAGCTTTCTTT.

CDR3 DNA sequence: TGCGCCAGCAGCGAGCCTTACAGGGGAAACGACTATGGCTACACCTTC. Amino acids: CASSEPYRGNDYGYTF. This sequence joins TRBV5-1 and TRBJ1-2; TRBD1 matches 7 bases. CDR1 and CDR2 (germline): SGHRS, YFSETQ. CDR3 size: 16 residues. The V and J ends lost 4 bases and 3 bases, in that order; junction bases with no gene match: 12.

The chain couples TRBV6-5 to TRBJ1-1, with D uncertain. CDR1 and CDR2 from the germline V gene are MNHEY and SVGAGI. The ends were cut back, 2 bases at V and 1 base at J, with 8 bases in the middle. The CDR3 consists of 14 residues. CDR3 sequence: CASSYPGRNTEAFF. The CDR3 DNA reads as TGTGCCAGCAGTTACCCCGGGAGGAACACTGAAGCTTTCTTT.

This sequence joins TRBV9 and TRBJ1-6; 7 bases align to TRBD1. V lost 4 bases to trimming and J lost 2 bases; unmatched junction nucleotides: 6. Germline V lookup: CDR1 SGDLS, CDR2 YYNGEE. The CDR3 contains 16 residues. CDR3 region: CASSPRQGTYNSPLHF. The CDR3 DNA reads TGTGCCAGCAGCCCCCGACAGGGAACCTATAATTCACCCCTCCACTTT.

This CDR3 is CASRLQETQYF. The CDR3, as DNA: TGTGCCAGCAGACTCCAAGAGACCCAGTACTTC. The V and J genes are TRBV28 and TRBJ2-5; D is unresolved. From germline, CDR1 is MDHEN and CDR2 SYDVKM. This CDR3 is built from 11 residues. V shed 6 bases and J shed 1 base, with 3 bases lying between them. The full variable domain, rest sourced from reference TRBV28 and TRBJ2-5, is DVKVTQSSRYLVKRTGEKVFLECVQDMDHENMFWYRQDPGLGLRLIYFSYDVKMKEKGDIPEGYSVSREKKERFSLILESASTNQTSMYLCASRLQETQYFGPGTRLLVL.

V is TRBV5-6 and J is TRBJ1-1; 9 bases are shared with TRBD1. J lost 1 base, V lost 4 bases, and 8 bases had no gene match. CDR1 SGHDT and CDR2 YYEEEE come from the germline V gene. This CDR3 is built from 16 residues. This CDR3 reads CASSPPGQGGNTEAFF. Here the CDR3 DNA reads TGTGCCAGCAGCCCCCCGGGACAGGGCGGGAACACTGAAGCTTTCTTT.

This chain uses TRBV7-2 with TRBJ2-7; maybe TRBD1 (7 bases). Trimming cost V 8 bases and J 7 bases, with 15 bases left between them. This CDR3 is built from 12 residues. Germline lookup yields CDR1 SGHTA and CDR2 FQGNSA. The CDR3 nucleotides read TGTGCCAGCTTCGGGGGCAGGGGGGAGCAGTACTTC. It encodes CASFGGRGEQYF.

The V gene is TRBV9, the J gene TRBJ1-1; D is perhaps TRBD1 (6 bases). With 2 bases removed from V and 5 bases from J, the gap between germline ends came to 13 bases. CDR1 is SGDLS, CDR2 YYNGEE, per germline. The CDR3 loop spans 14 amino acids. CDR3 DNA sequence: TGTGCCAGCAGCGTTAAACAGGGTGGGACTGAAGCTTTCTTT. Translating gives CASSVKQGGTEAFF.

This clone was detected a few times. CDR3 nucleotide sequence: TGTGCCAGCACCCAAAGTCCCCGGACGGGGAGCTCCTACGAGCAGTACTTC. Amino acid sequence: CASTQSPRTGSSYEQYF. This chain uses TRBV27 with TRBJ2-7, with a tentative D call TRBD2 (5 bases). V was trimmed by 7 bases and J by 0 bases, leaving 22 bases between them. CDR3 length: 17 amino acids. The germline gives CDR1 MNHEY, CDR2 SMNVEV (reference sequence).

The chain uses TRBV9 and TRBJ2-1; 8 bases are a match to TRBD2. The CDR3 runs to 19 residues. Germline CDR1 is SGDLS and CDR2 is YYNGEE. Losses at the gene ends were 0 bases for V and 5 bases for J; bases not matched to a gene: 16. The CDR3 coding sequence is TGTGCCAGCAGCGTAGATCCAGCGGGGGATCAACCACTTAACAATGAGCAGTTCTTC. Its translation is CASSVDPAGDQPLNNEQFF. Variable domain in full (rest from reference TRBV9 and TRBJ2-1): DSGVTQTPKHLITATGQRVTLRCSPRSGDLSVYWYQQSLDQGLQFLIQYYNGEERAKGNILERFSAQQFPDLHSELNLSSLELGDSALYFCASSVDPAGDQPLNNEQFFGPGTRLTVL.

The CDR3 DNA follows: TGTGCCAGCAGCTCCACGAGGTCGGCTGAAGCTTTCTTT. Protein: CASSSTRSAEAFF. The chain combines TRBV5-4 with TRBJ1-1; the D is unclear. The germline V gene encodes CDR1 SGHNT and CDR2 YYREEE (reference sequence). V lost 3 bases and J lost 6, with 12 bases in between. The CDR3 sequence is 13 residues long.

The CDR3 spells CASSMDRWRYEQYF. The CDR3 DNA follows: TGTGCCAGCAGCATGGACAGGTGGCGTTACGAGCAGTACTTC. The chain couples TRBV7-2 to TRBJ2-7; the match to TRBD1 covers 7 bases. The junction had 8 bases not matched to a gene; V was cut back by 5 bases and J by 4 bases. Germline assignment: CDR1 SGHTA and CDR2 FQGNSA. The CDR3 has 14 amino acids.

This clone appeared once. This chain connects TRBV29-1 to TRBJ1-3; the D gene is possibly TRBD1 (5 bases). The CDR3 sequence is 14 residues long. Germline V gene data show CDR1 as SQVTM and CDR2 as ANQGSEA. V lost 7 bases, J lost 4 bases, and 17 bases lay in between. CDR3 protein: CSARDSGVGNTIYF. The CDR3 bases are TGCAGCGCGAGGGACTCCGGGGTAGGAAACACCATATATTTT. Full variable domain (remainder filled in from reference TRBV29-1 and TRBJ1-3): SAVISQKPSRDICQRGTSLTIQCQVDSQVTMMFWYRQQPGQSLTLIATANQGSEATYESGFVIDKFPISRPNLTFSTLTVSNMSPEDSSIYLCSARDSGVGNTIYFGEGSWLTVV.

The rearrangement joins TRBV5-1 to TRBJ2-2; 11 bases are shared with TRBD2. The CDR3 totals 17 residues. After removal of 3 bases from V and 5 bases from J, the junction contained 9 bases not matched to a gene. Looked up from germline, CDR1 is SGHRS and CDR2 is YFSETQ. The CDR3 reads CASSSLAGDPGTGELFF. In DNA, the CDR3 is TGCGCCAGCAGCTCACTAGCGGGGGACCCAGGGACCGGGGAGCTGTTTTTT.

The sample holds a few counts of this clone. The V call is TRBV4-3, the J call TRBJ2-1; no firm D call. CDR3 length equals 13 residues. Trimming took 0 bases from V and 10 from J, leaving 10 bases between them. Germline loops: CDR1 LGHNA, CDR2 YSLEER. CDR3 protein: CASSQEQSTEQFF. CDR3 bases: TGCGCCAGCAGCCAAGAGCAGTCCACCGAGCAGTTCTTC.

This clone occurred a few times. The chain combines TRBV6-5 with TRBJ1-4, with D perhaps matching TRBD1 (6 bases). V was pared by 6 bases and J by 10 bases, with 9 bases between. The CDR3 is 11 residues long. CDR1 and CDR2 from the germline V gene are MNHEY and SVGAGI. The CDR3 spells CASSQGRKLFF. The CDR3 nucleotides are TGTGCCAGCAGCCAGGGGCGAAAACTGTTTTTT.

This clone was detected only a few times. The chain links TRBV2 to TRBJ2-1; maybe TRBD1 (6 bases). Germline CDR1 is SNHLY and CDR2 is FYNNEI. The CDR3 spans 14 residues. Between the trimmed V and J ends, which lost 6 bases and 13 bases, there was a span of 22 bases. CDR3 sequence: CASRELYRANHQFF. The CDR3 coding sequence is TGTGCCAGCAGGGAACTTTACAGGGCCAACCATCAGTTCTTC.

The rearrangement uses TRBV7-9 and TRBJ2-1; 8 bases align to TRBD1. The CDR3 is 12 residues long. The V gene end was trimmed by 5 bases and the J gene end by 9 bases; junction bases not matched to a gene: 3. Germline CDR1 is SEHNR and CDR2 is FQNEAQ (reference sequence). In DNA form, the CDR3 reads TGTGCCAGCAGCCAGGACAGGGTTGAGCAGTTCTTC. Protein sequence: CASSQDRVEQFF.

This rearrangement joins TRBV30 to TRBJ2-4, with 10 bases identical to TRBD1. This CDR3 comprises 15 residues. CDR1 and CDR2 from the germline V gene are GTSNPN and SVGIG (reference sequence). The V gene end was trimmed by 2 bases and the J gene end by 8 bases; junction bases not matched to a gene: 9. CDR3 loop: CAWSTRQGAGDIQYF. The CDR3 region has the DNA TGTGCCTGGAGTACGAGACAGGGGGCCGGAGACATTCAGTACTTC.

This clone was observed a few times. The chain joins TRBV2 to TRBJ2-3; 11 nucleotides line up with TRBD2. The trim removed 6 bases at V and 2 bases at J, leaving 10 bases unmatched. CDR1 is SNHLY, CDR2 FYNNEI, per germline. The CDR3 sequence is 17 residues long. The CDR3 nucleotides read TGTGCCAGCAGGAAGGTGGGACTAGCGGCAGTCACAGATACGCAGTATTTT. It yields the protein CASRKVGLAAVTDTQYF.

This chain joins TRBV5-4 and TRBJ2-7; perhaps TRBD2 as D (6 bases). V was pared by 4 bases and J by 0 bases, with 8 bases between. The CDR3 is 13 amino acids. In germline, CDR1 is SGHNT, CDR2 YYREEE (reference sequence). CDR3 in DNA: TGTGCCAGCAGCCCGACTAGCTCCTACGAGCAGTACTTC. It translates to CASSPTSSYEQYF.

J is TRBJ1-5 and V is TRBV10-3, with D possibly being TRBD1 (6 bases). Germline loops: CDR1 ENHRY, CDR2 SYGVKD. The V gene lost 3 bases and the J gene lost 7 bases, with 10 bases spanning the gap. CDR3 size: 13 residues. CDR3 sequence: CAISDRGGQPQHF. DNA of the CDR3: TGTGCCATCAGTGACAGGGGAGGGCAGCCCCAGCATTTT.